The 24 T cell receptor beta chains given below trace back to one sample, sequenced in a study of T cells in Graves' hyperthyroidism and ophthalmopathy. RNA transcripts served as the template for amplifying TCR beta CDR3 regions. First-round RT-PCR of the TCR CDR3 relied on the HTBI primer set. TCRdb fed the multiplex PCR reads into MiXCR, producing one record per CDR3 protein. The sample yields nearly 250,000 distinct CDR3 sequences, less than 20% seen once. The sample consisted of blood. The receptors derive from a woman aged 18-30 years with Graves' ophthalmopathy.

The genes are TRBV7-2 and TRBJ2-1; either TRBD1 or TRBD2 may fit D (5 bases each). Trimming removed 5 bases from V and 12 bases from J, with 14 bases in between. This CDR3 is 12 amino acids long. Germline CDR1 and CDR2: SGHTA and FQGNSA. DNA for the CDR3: TGTGCCAGCAGCCGGGACGGTTCCGGGCAGTTCTTC. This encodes CASSRDGSGQFF.

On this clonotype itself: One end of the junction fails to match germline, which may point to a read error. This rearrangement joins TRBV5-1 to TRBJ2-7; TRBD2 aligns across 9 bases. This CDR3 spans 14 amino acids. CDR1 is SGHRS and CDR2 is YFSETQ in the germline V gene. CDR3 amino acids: CASSQELAGNEQYF. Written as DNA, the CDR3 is TGTGCCAGCAGCCAAGAACTAGCGGGTAACGAGCAGTACTTC.

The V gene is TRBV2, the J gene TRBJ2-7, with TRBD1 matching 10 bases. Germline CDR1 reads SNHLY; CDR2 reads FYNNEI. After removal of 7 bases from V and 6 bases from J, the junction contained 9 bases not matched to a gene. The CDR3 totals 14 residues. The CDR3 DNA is TGTGCCAGCATGGAGAGACAGGGGGCCCGCGAGCAGTACTTC. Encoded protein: CASMERQGAREQYF.

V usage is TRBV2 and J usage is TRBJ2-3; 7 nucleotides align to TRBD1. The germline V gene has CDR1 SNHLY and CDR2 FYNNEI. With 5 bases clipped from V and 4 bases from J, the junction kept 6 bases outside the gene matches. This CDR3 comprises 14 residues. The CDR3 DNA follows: TGTGCCAGCAGTCAACAGGGGAGAGCAGATACGCAGTATTTT. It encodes CASSQQGRADTQYF. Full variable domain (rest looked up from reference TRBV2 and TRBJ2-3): EPEVTQTPSHQVTQMGQEVILRCVPISNHLYFYWYRQILGQKVEFLVSFYNNEISEKSEIFDDQFSVERPDGSNFTLKIRSTKLEDSAMYFCASSQQGRADTQYFGPGTRLTVL.

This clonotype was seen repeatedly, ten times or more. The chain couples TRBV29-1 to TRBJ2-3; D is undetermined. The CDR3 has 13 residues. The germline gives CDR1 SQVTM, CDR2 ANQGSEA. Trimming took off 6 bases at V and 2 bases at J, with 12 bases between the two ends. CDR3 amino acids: CSVPVLITDTQYF. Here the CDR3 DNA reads TGCAGCGTCCCGGTTCTCATCACAGATACGCAGTATTTT.

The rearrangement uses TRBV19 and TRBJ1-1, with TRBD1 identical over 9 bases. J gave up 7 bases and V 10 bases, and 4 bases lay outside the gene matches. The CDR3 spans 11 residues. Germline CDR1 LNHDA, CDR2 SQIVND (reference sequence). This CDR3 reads CATGTGSEAFF. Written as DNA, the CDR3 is TGTGCCACCGGGACAGGGAGTGAAGCTTTCTTT.

The CDR3 sequence is CSARKRLAGLVDTQYF. Here the CDR3 DNA reads TGCAGTGCTAGAAAGAGACTAGCGGGGCTGGTAGATACGCAGTATTTT. V usage is TRBV20-1 and J usage is TRBJ2-3; TRBD2 aligns across 11 bases. Germline V CDR1 and CDR2: DFQATT, SNEGSKA (reference sequence). This CDR3 is built from 16 residues. J lost 5 bases, V lost 2 bases, and 9 bases had no gene match.

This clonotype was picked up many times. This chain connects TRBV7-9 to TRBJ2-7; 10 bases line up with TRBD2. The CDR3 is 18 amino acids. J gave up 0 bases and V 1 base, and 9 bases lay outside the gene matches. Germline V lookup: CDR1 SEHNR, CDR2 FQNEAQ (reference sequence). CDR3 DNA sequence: TGTGCCAGCAGCTTAGTGTTTCGACTAGCGGGCAGCTCCTACGAGCAGTACTTC. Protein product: CASSLVFRLAGSSYEQYF. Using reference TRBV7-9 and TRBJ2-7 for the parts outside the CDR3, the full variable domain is DTGVSQNPRHKITKRGQNVTFRCDPISEHNRLYWYRQTLGQGPEFLTYFQNEAQLEKSRLLSDRFSAERPKGSFSTLEIQRTEQGDSAMYLCASSLVFRLAGSSYEQYFGPGTRLTVT.

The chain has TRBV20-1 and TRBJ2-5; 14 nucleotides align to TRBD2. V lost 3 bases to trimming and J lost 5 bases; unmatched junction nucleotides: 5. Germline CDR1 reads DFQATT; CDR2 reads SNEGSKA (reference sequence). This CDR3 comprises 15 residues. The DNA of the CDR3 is TGCAGTGCTAGTTTGACTAGCGGGGGGGAGGAGACCCAGTACTTC. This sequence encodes CSASLTSGGEETQYF.

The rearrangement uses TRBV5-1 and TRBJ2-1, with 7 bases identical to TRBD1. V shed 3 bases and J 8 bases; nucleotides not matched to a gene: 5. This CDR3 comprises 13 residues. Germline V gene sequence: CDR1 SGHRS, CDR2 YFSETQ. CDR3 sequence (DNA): TGCGCCAGCAGCTCGAGCCAGGGGGATGAGCAGTTCTTC. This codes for CASSSSQGDEQFF.

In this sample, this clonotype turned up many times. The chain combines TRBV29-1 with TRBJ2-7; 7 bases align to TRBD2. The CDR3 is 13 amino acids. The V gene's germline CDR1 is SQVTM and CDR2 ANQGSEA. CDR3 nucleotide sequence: TGCAGTGTGTATCGGGGGGATTACTACGAGCAGTACTTC. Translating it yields CSVYRGDYYEQYF.

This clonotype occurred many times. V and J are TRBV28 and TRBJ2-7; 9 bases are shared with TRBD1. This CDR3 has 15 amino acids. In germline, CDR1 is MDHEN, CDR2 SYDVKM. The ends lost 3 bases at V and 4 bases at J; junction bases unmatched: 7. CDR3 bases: TGTGCCAGCAGTTTTGTTACAGGGGGCGCATACGAGCAGTACTTC. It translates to CASSFVTGGAYEQYF. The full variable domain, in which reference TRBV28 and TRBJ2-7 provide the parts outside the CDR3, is DVKVTQSSRYLVKRTGEKVFLECVQDMDHENMFWYRQDPGLGLRLIYFSYDVKMKEKGDIPEGYSVSREKKERFSLILESASTNQTSMYLCASSFVTGGAYEQYFGPGTRLTVT.

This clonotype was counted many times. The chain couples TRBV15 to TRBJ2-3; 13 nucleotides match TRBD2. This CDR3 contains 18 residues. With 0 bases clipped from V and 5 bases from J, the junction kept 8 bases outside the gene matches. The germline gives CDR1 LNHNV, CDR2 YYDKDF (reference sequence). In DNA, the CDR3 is TGTGCCACCAGCAGAGATCCTATTACTAGCGGGGGGGAAGATACGCAGTATTTT. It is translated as CATSRDPITSGGEDTQYF.

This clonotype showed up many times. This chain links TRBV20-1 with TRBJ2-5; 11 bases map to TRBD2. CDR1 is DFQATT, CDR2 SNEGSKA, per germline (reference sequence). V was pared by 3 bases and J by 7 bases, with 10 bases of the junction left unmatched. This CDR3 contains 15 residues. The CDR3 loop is CSASRGSSGGWTQYF. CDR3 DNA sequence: TGCAGTGCTAGTCGAGGTTCTAGCGGGGGGTGGACCCAGTACTTC.

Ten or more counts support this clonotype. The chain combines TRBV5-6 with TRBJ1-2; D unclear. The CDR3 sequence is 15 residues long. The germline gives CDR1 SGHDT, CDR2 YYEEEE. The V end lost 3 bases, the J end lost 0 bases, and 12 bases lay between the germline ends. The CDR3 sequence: CASSSVLQSNYGYTF. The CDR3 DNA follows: TGTGCCAGCAGCTCGGTCCTTCAATCTAACTATGGCTACACCTTC. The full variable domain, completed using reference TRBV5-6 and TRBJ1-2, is DAGVTQSPTHLIKTRGQQVTLRCSPKSGHDTVSWYQQALGQGPQFIFQYYEEEERQRGNFPDRFSGHQFPNYSSELNVNALLLGDSALYLCASSSVLQSNYGYTFGSGTRLTVV.

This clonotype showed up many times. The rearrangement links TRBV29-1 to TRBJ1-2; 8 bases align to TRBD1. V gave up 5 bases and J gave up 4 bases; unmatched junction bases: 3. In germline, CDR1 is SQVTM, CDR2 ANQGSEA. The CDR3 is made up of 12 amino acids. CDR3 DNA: TGCAGCGTTCAGACAGGGGCCTATGGCTACACCTTC. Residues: CSVQTGAYGYTF.

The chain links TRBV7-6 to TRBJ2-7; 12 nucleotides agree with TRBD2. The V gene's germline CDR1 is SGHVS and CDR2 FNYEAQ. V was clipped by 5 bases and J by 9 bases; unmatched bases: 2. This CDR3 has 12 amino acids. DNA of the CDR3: TGTGCCAGCAGCAAGACTAGCGGGGGGCAGTACTTC. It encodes CASSKTSGGQYF.

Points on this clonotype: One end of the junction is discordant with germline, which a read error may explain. DNA for the CDR3: TGTGCCACCGGTGATTCCTGGGTGAACACCGGGGAGCTGTTTTTT. This gives the protein CATGDSWVNTGELFF. V and J are TRBV24-1 and TRBJ2-2; D is unresolved. The CDR3 is 15 residues long. CDR1 and CDR2 from the germline V gene are KGHDR and SFDVKD.

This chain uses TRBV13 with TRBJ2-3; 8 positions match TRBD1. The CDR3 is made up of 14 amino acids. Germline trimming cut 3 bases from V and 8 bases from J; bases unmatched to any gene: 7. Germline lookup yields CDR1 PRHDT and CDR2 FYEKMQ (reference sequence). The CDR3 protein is CASSLRQGAVTQYF. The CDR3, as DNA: TGTGCCAGCAGCTTGAGGCAGGGGGCGGTTACGCAGTATTTT.

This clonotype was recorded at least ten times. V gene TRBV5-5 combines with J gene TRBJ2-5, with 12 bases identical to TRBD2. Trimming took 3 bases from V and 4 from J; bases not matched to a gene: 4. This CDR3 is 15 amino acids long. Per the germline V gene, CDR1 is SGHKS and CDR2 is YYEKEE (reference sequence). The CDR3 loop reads CASSYGLAGTETQYF. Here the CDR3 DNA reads TGTGCCAGCAGCTATGGACTAGCGGGGACAGAGACCCAGTACTTC.

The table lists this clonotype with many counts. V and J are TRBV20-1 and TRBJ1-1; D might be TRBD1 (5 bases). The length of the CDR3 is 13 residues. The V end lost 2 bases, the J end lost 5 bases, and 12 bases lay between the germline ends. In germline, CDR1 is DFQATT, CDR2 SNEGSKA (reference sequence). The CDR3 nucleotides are TGCAGTGCTAGATCGGGGCCCCGAACTGAAGCTTTCTTT. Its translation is CSARSGPRTEAFF.

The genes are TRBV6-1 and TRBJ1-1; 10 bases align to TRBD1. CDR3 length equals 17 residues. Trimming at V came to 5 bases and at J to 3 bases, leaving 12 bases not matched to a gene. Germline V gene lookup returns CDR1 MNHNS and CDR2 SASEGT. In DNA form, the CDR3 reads TGTGCCAGCAGTCGACGTCCCGGGACAGGGGTCGACACTGAAGCTTTCTTT. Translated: CASSRRPGTGVDTEAFF.

The chain's CDR3 is CASSLAPWAGAFGYTF. Written as DNA, the CDR3 is TGTGCCAGCAGCTTGGCTCCTTGGGCGGGGGCTTTTGGCTACACCTTC. The chain uses TRBV5-4 and TRBJ1-2; tentatively, D is TRBD1 (6 bases). The ends were cut back, 0 bases at V and 7 bases at J, with 19 bases in the middle. Germline V lookup: CDR1 SGHNT, CDR2 YYREEE (reference sequence). The CDR3 consists of 16 residues.

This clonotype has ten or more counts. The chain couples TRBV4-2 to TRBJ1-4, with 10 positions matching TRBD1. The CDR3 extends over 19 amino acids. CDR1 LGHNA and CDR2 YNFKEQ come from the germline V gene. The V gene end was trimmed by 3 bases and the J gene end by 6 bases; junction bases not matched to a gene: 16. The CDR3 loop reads CASSHLIRDRGLMDEKLFF. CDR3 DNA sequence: TGTGCCAGCAGCCACCTAATCCGGGACAGGGGATTGATGGATGAAAAACTGTTTTTT.